This TCR beta chain originates from a study of identical twins (dated by TCRdb to between 2015 and 2016). As for the study more broadly: TCR alpha and beta repertoires from monozygotic twins, unrelated adults of various ages and cord blood were deep-sequenced to test whether fetal clonotypes persist. To rule out contamination, replicate twin experiments were performed at different times with different library preparation protocols.

Receptor amplification or capture employed 5' RACE. Sequencing was performed on an Illumina HiSeq 2000. A universal primer binding site was added through template switching, and the final cDNA carried a unique molecular identifier so that TCR cDNA molecules could be counted accurately. Specific primers in the conserved constant-segment region were used to synthesize first-strand cDNA for TCR alpha and beta chains. To control for contamination, every cDNA library carried two barcodes: a SMART-Mk sample barcode plus Illumina barcodes. TruSeq adapter sequences along with Illumina sample barcodes were introduced in two successive PCR steps. TCR alpha and beta cDNA libraries were sequenced on the Illumina HiSeq platform with custom primers. The study's processing was this. MiGEC was used to process raw reads and extract unique molecular identifiers, and MiXCR was used to find CDR3 positions. Recombination models were inferred per individual with the repgenHMM and IGoR tools using an EM algorithm. Shared clonotypes were analyzed with the tcR package in R, and sharing was normalized by the product of cloneset sizes. Out-of-frame nonproductive sequences were analyzed to study raw recombination free of thymic and clonal selection effects. TCRdb ran its own pipeline on the public reads, namely fastp trimming at Q25 and MiXCR clone calling, and kept in-frame beta chains. Entries are consolidated by CDR3 protein sequence, retaining the most common genes and DNA. The V and J calls come from TCRdb's annotation, not from the publication. In all, the sample holds 450,000 to 650,000 distinct CDR3 sequences, and 9.6% of those were seen once. The ten most abundant clones make up approximately 3.2% of the sample.

This clonotype was detected only a few times. Its antigen has not been determined. Base qualities are missing; no much larger clone stands one base away. CDR1 and CDR2 are drawn from the germline V gene: SGHTA, FQGNSA. The CDR3 covers 16 residues, taking in both the cysteine and the phenylalanine. Of the read, only the CDR3 DNA is kept; its 48 bases are in frame from base 1. At the junction V is shortened by 5 bases and J by 5 bases; bases outside the gene matches: 13. The paper's findings and limits, for the study overall: The excess sharing between twins in beta out-of-frame sequences was weaker because fewer shared sequences reduced the signal-to-noise ratio. Abundant cord blood beta clonotypes had fewer insertions, young adult naive repertoires showed a similar but weaker trend, and memory repertoires showed no such trend. Compared with coincidental sharing between unrelated individuals, out-of-frame TCR alpha sequences shared between twins showed an excess of sequences with low generation probability. Out-of-frame TCR alpha sharing in monozygotic twins was systematically underestimated by recombination models, whereas sharing between unrelated individuals was in agreement with the recombination models. Because the same donors could not be followed over many years, conclusions were based on cross-sectional statistical analysis. Zero-insertion analyses could be partly confounded by invariant T cells such as MAIT and iNKT, though diverse VJ usage argued against such confounding for most clonotypes.

Every donor in the study was a healthy Caucasian. The twin cohort comprised three pairs of female monozygotic twins, all aged roughly 18 to 30 years. Peripheral blood mononuclear cells were the source from which RNA for the TCR libraries was isolated. These same data were also listed under a study on yellow fever vaccine responses in identical twins. As the second study states: According to the authors, in identical twins the way T cells responded to vaccination appeared partly convergent and partly personalized. In the study, vaccine-responding T cell clones were precisely tracked in identical twins.

The chain employs TRBV7-2 and TRBJ2-5; TRBD2 matches 8 bases in the middle. Sequenced input: PBMCs. The receptor comes from a woman between 18 and 30 years old in good health. The CDR3 reads CASSTTGTRAGETQYF. The sequence in DNA is TGTGCCAGCAGCACCACCGGGACTAGGGCGGGGGAGACCCAGTACTTC.